This T cell receptor beta chain is drawn from a study of blood T cell repertoires in COVID-19. About the research overall: From the United States, Italy and Spain came samples of acute and convalescent COVID-19. The cDNA or gDNA used as material had been derived from T cells, B-cell-depleted T cells, or PBMCs.

The trim removed 2 bases at V and 6 bases at J, leaving 4 bases unmatched. The germline V gene has CDR1 MNHEY and CDR2 SVGAGI. This CDR3 region has 16 residues. Authors' processing steps: Amplification from reference gene primers served as the basis for estimated nucleated cell counts. Measured with immunoSEQ multiplex PCR; TCRdb has only the in-frame clones, and not every one. That table supplies the V and J calls and clone size; D and trimming were determined from the DNA. This sample has around 94,000 clones; 75% to 95% occur once, and the top ten carry 4% to 4.5%. The sequence was collected from a man aged 18 to 35 with acute or convalescent COVID-19. Sequencing input: peripheral blood. The chain carries TRBV6-5 and TRBJ2-2; 12 bases are shared with TRBD2. The CDR3 is CASSYLLAGGPGELFF. CDR3 DNA sequence: TGTGCCAGCAGTTACCTACTAGCGGGAGGCCCCGGGGAGCTGTTTTTT.